This T cell receptor beta chain stems from a study of PD-1 blockade in classical Hodgkin lymphoma. Generated by immunoSEQ multiplex PCR, the TCRdb table keeps only in-frame clones and is missing some. The data contain about 96,000 clones, 85% to 95% of them singletons. The CDR3 sequence is 15 residues long. Germline V gene data show CDR1 as MNHEY and CDR2 as SMNVEV (reference sequence). V lost 4 bases, J lost 2 bases, and 15 bases lay in between. Time point: cycle 4 day 1 (C4D1), after more than five weeks of nivolumab. No patient escaped relapse after autologous stem cell transplantation, and brentuximab vedotin exposure varied.

The V call is TRBV27, the J call TRBJ2-7; D perhaps matches TRBD1 (6 bases). This clonotype was sampled from a human donor with classical Hodgkin lymphoma. The sample in question was peripheral blood mononuclear cells (PBMCs), obtained before the fourth cycle of nivolumab. CDR3 region: CASSSLQGFPYEQYF. CDR3 DNA: TGTGCCAGCAGTTCCCTACAGGGATTCCCCTACGAGCAGTACTTC.